The rows below give T cell receptor beta chains drawn from one sample of a study of CD8 T cells in Susac syndrome. One entry per CDR3 protein, called by TCRdb with MiXCR from the immunoSEQ multiplex PCR reads. Found here are under 200,000 distinct CDR3 sequences, roughly 94% of them singletons; the top ten hold 0.15% to 0.2%. The sample consisted of CD8+ T cells from PBMCs. The receptors were gathered from a human donor with Susac syndrome. Each CDR3 is given with its conserved first and last residue. The D gene is left open where the match is weak. A row's size may be missing; if present it is once, few, many or a size class.

>TRBV6-1|TRBD1|TRBJ1-2|.
CASRDRVSYGYTF
TGTGCCAGCAGGGACAGGGTTTCCTATGGCTACACCTTC
>TRBV20-1|.|TRBJ1-1|.
CSARDLGANTEAFF
TGCAGTGCTAGAGATCTGGGAGCGAACACTGAAGCTTTCTTT
>TRBV27|.|TRBJ2-7|.
CASSPESNSYEQYF
TGTGCCAGCAGTCCTGAAAGTAACTCCTACGAGCAGTACTTC
>TRBV12-3/TRBV12-4|.|TRBJ2-2|.
CASSLGGRELFF
TGTGCCAGCAGTTTGGGGGGGCGGGAGCTGTTTTTT
>TRBV3-1|TRBD2|TRBJ2-3|.
CASSQSGSTTDTQYF
TGTGCCAGCAGCCAAAGCGGGAGCACCACAGATACGCAGTATTTT
>TRBV11-2|TRBD1|TRBJ1-1|.
CASSLEPGQGTEAFF
TGTGCCAGCAGCTTAGAACCCGGACAGGGTACTGAAGCTTTCTTT
>TRBV28|.|TRBJ2-7|.
CASRMDPLSSYEQYF
TGTGCCAGCAGGATGGACCCTCTATCCTCCTACGAGCAGTACTTC
>TRBV29-1|.|TRBJ2-3|.
CSVEAISTDTQYF
TGCAGCGTTGAAGCCATTAGCACAGATACGCAGTATTTT
>TRBV6-6|.|TRBJ2-5|.
CASSQTGQETQYF
TGTGCCAGCAGTCAAACAGGCCAAGAGACCCAGTACTTC
>TRBV29-1|TRBD1|TRBJ2-7|.
CSVSLQGPPYEQYF
TGCAGCGTTTCACTACAGGGGCCGCCCTACGAGCAGTACTTC
>TRBV19|.|TRBJ2-1|.
CASRIRGSSYNEQFF
TGTGCCAGTAGGATACGGGGAAGCTCCTACAATGAGCAGTTCTTC
>TRBV3-1|TRBD1|TRBJ1-1|.
CASSQVAGGTEAFF
TGTGCCAGCAGCCAAGTAGCAGGGGGCACTGAAGCTTTCTTT
>TRBV4-1|TRBD2|TRBJ2-7|.
CASSPSGGADEQYF
TGCGCCAGCAGCCCTAGCGGGGGGGCCGACGAGCAGTACTTC
>TRBV5-6|.|TRBJ1-2|.
CASSFSDDGYTF
TGTGCCAGCAGCTTCAGCGACGATGGCTACACCTTC
>TRBV15|.|TRBJ1-4|.
CATSRVLGTQDEKLFF
TGTGCCACCAGCAGGGTCTTAGGGACACAAGATGAAAAACTGTTTTTT
>TRBV7-8|TRBD2|TRBJ2-3|.
CASSLEREIPDTQYF
TGTGCCAGCAGCTTGGAGCGGGAGATCCCAGATACGCAGTATTTT
>TRBV4-1|.|TRBJ2-3|.
CASSQSGTPRGDTQYF
TGCGCCAGCAGCCAATCCGGGACTCCAAGGGGGGATACGCAGTATTTT
>TRBV30|TRBD2|TRBJ2-3|.
CAWSVPTTSVTQYF
TGTGCCTGGAGTGTACCCACGACTAGCGTTACGCAGTATTTT
>TRBV9|TRBD2|TRBJ2-3|.
CASSGPRTSGGATQYF
TGTGCCAGCAGCGGCCCGAGGACTAGCGGGGGGGCGACGCAGTATTTT
>TRBV29-1|.|TRBJ1-2|.
CSVFRGFNYGYTF
TGCAGCGTTTTCCGGGGGTTTAACTATGGCTACACCTTC
>TRBV28|TRBD2|TRBJ2-1|.
CASRSTSQVYNEQFF
TGTGCCAGCAGGTCGACTAGCCAAGTCTACAATGAGCAGTTCTTC
>TRBV2|TRBD1|TRBJ2-7|few
CASIHGQGYYEQYF
TGTGCCAGCATCCATGGACAGGGGTACTACGAGCAGTACTTC
>TRBV9|TRBD1|TRBJ1-5|.
CASSADSTGDQPQHF
TGTGCCAGCAGCGCCGACTCGACAGGGGATCAGCCCCAGCATTTT
>TRBV12-3/TRBV12-4|TRBD1|TRBJ2-3|.
CASSSPGTEVTDTQYF
TGTGCCAGCAGTTCTCCCGGGACAGAAGTCACAGATACGCAGTATTTT
>TRBV4-1|.|TRBJ1-5|.
CASSQVQGGNQPQHF
TGCGCCAGCAGCCAAGTCCAGGGTGGCAATCAGCCCCAGCATTTT
>TRBV6-1|.|TRBJ2-1|.
CASSGGDEQFF
TGTGCCAGCAGTGGTGGGGATGAGCAGTTCTTC
>TRBV9|TRBD2|TRBJ2-7|.
CASSPGGEEQYF
TGTGCCAGCAGCCCGGGAGGGGAAGAGCAGTACTTC
>TRBV15|TRBD1|TRBJ1-1|.
CATSRDRDRGLNTEAFF
TGTGCCACCAGCAGAGACCGGGACAGGGGGCTGAACACTGAAGCTTTCTTT
>TRBV6-5|.|TRBJ2-1|.
CASSSSRINEQFF
TGTGCCAGCAGCTCTAGTAGGATCAATGAGCAGTTCTTC
>TRBV27|TRBD2|TRBJ2-1|.
CASSFSGGREIDDNEQFF
TGTGCCAGCAGTTTCTCCGGAGGGCGGGAGATAGATGACAATGAGCAGTTCTTC
>TRBV30|.|TRBJ1-3|once
CAWSEEGLYSENTIYF
TGTGCCTGGAGTGAGGAAGGGCTCTACTCTGAAAACACCATATATTTT
>TRBV20-1|.|TRBJ1-3|.
CSAYDPLESGNTIYF
TGCAGTGCTTACGACCCCCTTGAGTCTGGAAACACCATATATTTT
>TRBV6-1|.|TRBJ1-5|.
CAIQSAGGGPQHF
TGTGCCATCCAGTCCGCGGGGGGCGGGCCCCAGCATTTT
>TRBV29-1|TRBD2|TRBJ2-1|.
CSVPGGPGYNEQFF
TGCAGCGTTCCGGGGGGGCCTGGGTACAATGAGCAGTTCTTC
>TRBV9|.|TRBJ2-7|.
CASSTREDRQHYEQYF
TGTGCCAGCAGCACCAGAGAGGACAGACAACACTACGAGCAGTACTTC
>TRBV7-8|.|TRBJ2-5|.
CASSELTQETQYF
TGTGCCAGCAGCGAATTGACCCAAGAGACCCAGTACTTC
>TRBV28|.|TRBJ1-1|.
CASSLAPEAFF
TGTGCCAGCAGTTTAGCCCCCGAAGCTTTCTTT
>TRBV6-1|.|TRBJ1-1|.
CASSFNQGEAFF
TGTGCCAGCAGTTTCAACCAGGGGGAAGCTTTCTTT
>TRBV9|.|TRBJ1-5|.
CASSGTDDQPQHF
TGTGCCAGCAGCGGGACAGATGATCAGCCCCAGCATTTT
>TRBV3-1|TRBD2|TRBJ2-7|.
CASSQAWSGIAGEQYF
TGTGCCAGCAGCCAGGCCTGGAGCGGGATCGCGGGCGAGCAGTACTTC
>TRBV6-2/TRBV6-3|TRBD1|TRBJ2-6|once
CASSYSIQGAPISGANVLTF
TGTGCCAGCAGTTACTCGATCCAGGGGGCCCCCATTTCTGGGGCCAACGTCCTGACTTTC